This T cell receptor (beta chain) was profiled in a study of blood T cell repertoires in COVID-19. Per the study methods: Reference gene primer amplification gave estimated nucleated cell counts. Some clones are missing from TCRdb's copy, which holds only in-frame ones; the method was immunoSEQ multiplex PCR. That table gives V, J and clone size, and the DNA gave D and trimming. Here the sample spans about 140,000 clones, 75% to 90% being singletons. Germline V gene sequence: CDR1 SGDLS, CDR2 YYNGEE. The CDR3 loop spans 13 amino acids. Trimming took 1 base from V and 0 from J, leaving 5 bases between them.

The clonotype comes from a man in his 60s who had recovered from COVID-19. The sequencing sample was made of PBMCs or T cells enriched from blood (not recorded which). The chain uses TRBV9 and TRBJ2-7; D gene uncertain. The CDR3 DNA sequence: TGTGCCAGCAGCGTACAGGACTCCTACGAGCAGTACTTC. It translates to CASSVQDSYEQYF.